This T cell receptor (beta chain) was sequenced for a study of blood T cell repertoires in COVID-19. Turning to the study itself: Material from acute and convalescent COVID-19 was sourced from the United States, Italy and Spain. T cells, B-cell-depleted T cells, or PBMCs provided the cDNA or gDNA that served as material.

In the source study's methods: Reference gene primer amplification in the assay estimated nucleated cell counts. Some clones are missing from TCRdb's copy, which holds only in-frame ones; the method was immunoSEQ multiplex PCR. The DNA gave D and trimming, while V, J and clone size come from that table. This table holds about 150,000 clones, roughly 88% found once. Sequenced: peripheral blood. This clonotype originated in a man between 18 and 29 years old with COVID-19, enrolled during active disease.

CDR3 amino acids: CASSPGGPAYEQYF. The CDR3 region has the DNA TGTGCCAGCAGCCCCGGGGGACCCGCCTACGAGCAGTACTTC. The chain links TRBV3-1 (or the pseudogene TRBV3-2) to TRBJ2-7, with D possibly matching TRBD2 (6 bases). This CDR3 has 14 residues. The ends were cut back, 4 bases at V and 2 bases at J, with 12 bases in the middle. Germline lookup yields CDR1 LGHDT and CDR2 YNNKEL (reference sequence).